Following are 27 T cell receptor beta chains from one sample sequenced in a study of T cell changes during pregnancy in multiple sclerosis. This table comes from immunoSEQ multiplex PCR, and its TCRdb copy is limited to in-frame clones, with some not included. Of fewer than 100,000 clones detected, around 89% appear once; the ten largest clones hold under 2.5%. Sequenced material: peripheral blood, taken before pregnancy. These receptor sequences come from a female donor with multiple sclerosis, enrolled in a pregnancy study.

The chain combines TRBV7-3 with TRBJ2-5; 9 bases are shared with TRBD2. Germline assignment: CDR1 SGHTA and CDR2 FQGTGA. CDR3 length equals 15 residues. With V trimmed by 1 base and J by 7 bases, 7 bases remained unmatched. The CDR3 coding sequence is TGTGCCAGCAGCTTAAGAGGCGGGGGGGAAGGGACCCAGTACTTC. It encodes CASSLRGGGEGTQYF.

The rearrangement joins TRBV19 to TRBJ1-5; 11 nucleotides match TRBD1. Germline values: CDR1 LNHDA, CDR2 SQIVND (reference sequence). The V segment lost 5 bases and the J segment 4 bases; nucleotides outside the gene matches: 4. The CDR3 covers 15 residues. The CDR3 sequence is CASSSWDRGNQPQHF. DNA of the CDR3: TGTGCCAGTAGTTCCTGGGACAGGGGGAATCAGCCCCAGCATTTT.

The V and J genes are TRBV7-6 and TRBJ2-3, with a possible D match to TRBD2 (6 bases). The germline CDR1 and CDR2 sequences are SGHVS and FNYEAQ. This CDR3 is built from 16 residues. Trimming left V 1 base short and J 0 bases short, with 11 bases between. CDR3 DNA sequence: TGTGCCAGCAGCTTAGTTGGCGGGGCTAGCACAGATACGCAGTATTTT. Amino acid sequence: CASSLVGGASTDTQYF.

J is TRBJ1-2 and V is TRBV7-2; possibly TRBD1 for D (6 bases). V was trimmed by 1 base and J by 3 bases, leaving 12 bases between them. This CDR3 is built from 15 residues. Germline CDR1 SGHTA, CDR2 FQGNSA. The CDR3 loop is CASSLVQGGDYGYTF. CDR3 coding DNA: TGTGCCAGCAGCTTAGTACAAGGGGGGGACTATGGCTACACCTTC.

The V and J genes are TRBV7-9 and TRBJ2-7; the D gene is possibly TRBD1 (6 bases). The CDR3 length is 13 residues. Trimming removed 5 bases from V and 2 bases from J, with 10 bases in between. Germline lookup yields CDR1 SEHNR and CDR2 FQNEAQ (reference sequence). The CDR3 region is CASSTQGTYEQYF. CDR3 in DNA: TGTGCCAGCAGCACACAGGGAACCTACGAGCAGTACTTC.

The chain combines TRBV4-1 with TRBJ2-2; 12 bases fit TRBD2. Germline loops: CDR1 MGHRA, CDR2 YSYEKL. CDR3 length: 19 amino acids. The V segment lost 1 base and the J segment 3 bases; nucleotides outside the gene matches: 9. CDR3 amino acids: CASSQVSLAGGLDTGELFF. Here the CDR3 DNA reads TGCGCCAGCAGCCAAGTCTCTCTAGCGGGGGGGCTGGACACCGGGGAGCTGTTTTTT.

V gene TRBV6-5 combines with J gene TRBJ1-1; 10 positions agree with TRBD1. V gave up 5 bases and J gave up 4 bases; unmatched junction bases: 4. From germline, CDR1 is MNHEY and CDR2 SVGAGI. The length of the CDR3 is 14 residues. CDR3 DNA: TGTGCCAGCAGTACCGGGACAGGGGTCACTGAAGCTTTCTTT. Translation: CASSTGTGVTEAFF.

V is TRBV2 and J is TRBJ1-1, with TRBD1 matching over 9 bases. Trimming at V came to 1 base and at J to 11 bases, leaving 5 bases not matched to a gene. The CDR3 covers 13 residues. The V gene's germline CDR1 is SNHLY and CDR2 FYNNEI. CDR3 loop: CASSEVRDRVAFF. CDR3 DNA: TGTGCCAGCAGTGAAGTTAGGGACAGGGTTGCTTTCTTT.

J is TRBJ1-4 and V is TRBV11-2; D remains ambiguous. Trimming cost V 5 bases and J 8 bases, with 18 bases left between them. The CDR3 has 15 residues. Germline CDR1 is SGHAT and CDR2 is FQNNGV. CDR3 DNA sequence: TGTGCCAGCAGCCCGGCCCGGGAGGTCAGCGAAAAACTGTTTTTT. Its translation: CASSPAREVSEKLFF.

Many counts were recorded for this clone. CDR3 DNA: TGTGCCAGCAGTACCTCCGCCCCCCGGGGAGGGGAGACCCAGTACTTC. Translated, it gives CASSTSAPRGGETQYF. J is TRBJ2-5 and V is TRBV11-2; 7 nucleotides align to TRBD2. The germline V gene has CDR1 SGHAT and CDR2 FQNNGV. J was trimmed by 5 bases and V by 6 bases; bases with no gene match: 15. The CDR3 length is 16 residues.

V usage is TRBV28 and J usage is TRBJ2-2; possible D gene TRBD2, 5 bases. CDR3 length: 14 amino acids. CDR1 is MDHEN and CDR2 is SYDVKM in the germline V gene. Trimming shortened V by 7 bases and J by 4 bases, and 13 bases separated the two germline ends. The DNA of the CDR3 is TGTGCCAGCATGCAACACGGGGTCACCGGGGAGCTGTTTTTT. Its protein is CASMQHGVTGELFF.

This CDR3 reads CAISESGGGMNTEAFF. The CDR3 coding sequence is TGTGCCATCAGTGAGTCGGGAGGGGGGATGAACACTGAAGCTTTCTTT. The chain uses TRBV10-3 and TRBJ1-1, with D possibly TRBD1 on 6 matching bases. V gave up 0 bases and J gave up 0 bases, with 11 bases separating them. The germline CDR1 and CDR2 sequences are ENHRY and SYGVKD. The CDR3 loop spans 16 amino acids.

The chain uses TRBV27 and TRBJ1-2; 9 nucleotides agree with TRBD1. Germline CDR1 is MNHEY and CDR2 is SMNVEV (reference sequence). V was clipped by 5 bases and J by 5 bases; unmatched bases: 9. The CDR3 covers 15 residues. The chain's CDR3 is CASSLNRDRVYGYTF. The CDR3 DNA reads TGTGCCAGCAGTCTAAACCGGGACAGGGTATATGGCTACACCTTC.

This chain joins TRBV28 and TRBJ2-1, with 11 positions matching TRBD2. Germline lookup yields CDR1 MDHEN and CDR2 SYDVKM. There are 14 residues in the CDR3. The trim removed 5 bases at V and 3 bases at J, leaving 0 bases unmatched. The CDR3 region has the DNA TGTGCCAGCAGTCTAGCGGGGGGCTACAATGAGCAGTTCTTC. Residues: CASSLAGGYNEQFF.

CDR3 in amino acids: CASSRGGGEYNEQFF. DNA of the CDR3: TGCGCCAGCAGTCGGGGAGGGGGGGAATACAATGAGCAGTTCTTC. The chain recombines TRBV4-3 with TRBJ2-1; TRBD2 is a possible D gene (7 bases). This CDR3 is built from 15 residues. V lost 6 bases and J lost 4, with 16 bases in between. Per germline, CDR1 LGHNA and CDR2 YSLEER.

This chain joins TRBV5-5 and TRBJ2-7; possible D gene TRBD2, 6 bases. Per germline, CDR1 SGHKS and CDR2 YYEKEE (reference sequence). Trimming took off 3 bases at V and 3 bases at J, with 13 bases between the two ends. The CDR3 is made up of 14 amino acids. CDR3 in amino acids: CASSSPGDNYEQYF. The CDR3 DNA reads TGTGCCAGCAGCTCGCCGGGAGATAACTACGAGCAGTACTTC. The variable domain in full, with the rest retrieved from reference TRBV5-5 and TRBJ2-7, is DAGVTQSPTHLIKTRGQQVTLRCSPISGHKSVSWYQQVLGQGPQFIFQYYEKEERGRGNFPDRFSARQFPNYSSELNVNALLLGDSALYLCASSSPGDNYEQYFGPGTRLTVT.

The V gene is TRBV19, the J gene TRBJ2-2; 10 bases are shared with TRBD1. The CDR3 runs 18 residues. Germline CDR1 reads LNHDA; CDR2 reads SQIVND (reference sequence). The V segment lost 3 bases and the J segment 3 bases; nucleotides outside the gene matches: 10. The CDR3 nucleotides are TGTGCCAGTAGTATCGAAAGAGGGACAGGGGTCTACACCGGGGAGCTGTTTTTT. This sequence encodes CASSIERGTGVYTGELFF.

This chain connects TRBV5-5 to TRBJ1-4, with 8 bases lining up with TRBD1. V gave up 4 bases and J gave up 2 bases; unmatched junction bases: 4. The CDR3 contains 15 residues. Looked up from germline, CDR1 is SGHKS and CDR2 is YYEKEE (reference sequence). The CDR3 loop is CASSQDRVTNEKLFF. DNA for the CDR3: TGTGCCAGCAGCCAGGACAGGGTTACTAATGAAAAACTGTTTTTT.

This clone showed up just a few times. This chain uses TRBV6-5 with TRBJ1-5; TRBD1 might be the D (5 bases). V was cut by 6 bases and J by 6 bases, with 12 bases left in between. Germline values: CDR1 MNHEY, CDR2 SVGAGI. The CDR3 runs 13 residues. The CDR3 reads CASSRQTGQPQHF. As DNA, the CDR3 is TGTGCCAGCAGCCGACAAACAGGTCAGCCCCAGCATTTT.

The chain combines TRBV6-1 with TRBJ2-1, with TRBD2 matching 9 bases. The CDR3 length is 15 residues. The trim removed 0 bases at V and 3 bases at J, leaving 0 bases unmatched. Germline V lookup: CDR1 MNHNS, CDR2 SASEGT. The CDR3 protein is CASSEAAGGYNEQFF. The DNA for the CDR3 is TGTGCCAGCAGTGAAGCAGCGGGGGGCTACAATGAGCAGTTCTTC.

The DNA for the CDR3 is TGTGCCTGGAGTGAGGGACTAGCGGGGGTGGAAGAGCAGTTCTTC. This sequence encodes CAWSEGLAGVEEQFF. J is TRBJ2-1 and V is TRBV30, with 14 bases fitting TRBD2. Trimming removed 1 base from V and 10 bases from J; junction bases left unmatched: 6. This CDR3 spans 15 amino acids. The germline V gene has CDR1 GTSNPN and CDR2 SVGIG (reference sequence).

The V call is TRBV10-3, the J call TRBJ1-2; 9 bases are shared with TRBD1. Germline CDR1 and CDR2: ENHRY and SYGVKD. V lost 10 bases and J lost 5; bases outside the gene matches: 8. CDR3 size: 13 residues. The CDR3, as DNA: TGTGCCACGGCTTCGGGACAGGGATATGGCTACACCTTC. Translation: CATASGQGYGYTF.

As DNA, the CDR3 is TGTGCCACTAAGGACAGGCCGCCATATAGCAATCAGCCCCAGCATTTT. Protein sequence: CATKDRPPYSNQPQHF. The V and J genes are TRBV19 and TRBJ1-5; 7 bases map to TRBD1. With 10 bases clipped from V and 0 bases from J, the junction kept 12 bases outside the gene matches. The CDR3 extends over 16 amino acids. Germline CDR1 reads LNHDA; CDR2 reads SQIVND (reference sequence).

This chain uses TRBV19 with TRBJ1-2, with a tentative D call TRBD1 (5 bases). The germline gives CDR1 LNHDA, CDR2 SQIVND (reference sequence). CDR3 size: 14 residues. V lost 5 bases, J lost 4 bases, and 14 bases lay in between. CDR3 residues: CASSRDSAAYGYTF. DNA of the CDR3: TGTGCCAGTAGTCGAGACAGTGCAGCCTATGGCTACACCTTC.

The chain couples TRBV9 to TRBJ2-5; D not resolved. The CDR3 contains 14 residues. The germline CDR1 and CDR2 sequences are SGDLS and YYNGEE. Trimming cost V 1 base and J 1 base, with 8 bases left between them. CDR3: CASSVSPTQETQYF. Here the CDR3 DNA reads TGTGCCAGCAGCGTAAGCCCAACCCAAGAGACCCAGTACTTC.

The genes are TRBV5-1 and TRBJ2-2; D gene uncertain. The V gene lost 0 bases and the J gene lost 6 bases, with 9 bases spanning the gap. The CDR3 length is 14 residues. Germline CDR1 is SGHRS and CDR2 is YFSETQ. CDR3 coding DNA: TGCGCCAGCAGCTTGGAGGCAGGCCCCGGGGAGCTGTTTTTT. This sequence encodes CASSLEAGPGELFF.

This clone ranks as medium-sized. The chain uses TRBV6-1 and TRBJ1-5; perhaps TRBD1 as D (5 bases). Trimming stripped 1 base from V and 2 bases from J, with 12 bases between. This CDR3 spans 16 amino acids. Germline CDR1 MNHNS, CDR2 SASEGT. The CDR3 DNA sequence: TGTGCCAGCAGTGAAGGGGGCCCAGAGGGCAATCAGCCCCAGCATTTT. Translation: CASSEGGPEGNQPQHF.